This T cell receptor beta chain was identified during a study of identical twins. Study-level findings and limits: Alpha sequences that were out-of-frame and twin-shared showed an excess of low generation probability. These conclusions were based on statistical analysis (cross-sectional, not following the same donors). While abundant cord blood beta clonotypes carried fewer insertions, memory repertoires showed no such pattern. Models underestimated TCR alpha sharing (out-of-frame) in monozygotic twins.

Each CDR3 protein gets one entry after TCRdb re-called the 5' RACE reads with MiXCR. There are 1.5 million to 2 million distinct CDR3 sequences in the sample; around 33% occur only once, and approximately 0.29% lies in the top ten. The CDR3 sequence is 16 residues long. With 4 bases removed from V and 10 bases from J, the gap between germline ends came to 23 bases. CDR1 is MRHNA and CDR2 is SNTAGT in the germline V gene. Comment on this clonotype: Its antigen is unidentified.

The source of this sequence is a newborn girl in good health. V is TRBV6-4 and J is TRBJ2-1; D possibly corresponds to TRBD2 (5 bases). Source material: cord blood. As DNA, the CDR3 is TGTGCCAGCAGTGGCCAGTTCCGGGATCTCAAATTAGAGCAGTTCTTC. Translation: CASSGQFRDLKLEQFF.